The rows below give T cell receptor beta chains drawn from one sample of a study of radiation and T cells in renal cell carcinoma. TCRdb's copy holds only in-frame clones and misses some; the assay was immunoSEQ multiplex PCR. The data show under 200,000 clones, about 87% seen once. The specimen comprised blood, sampled from a patient whose treatment included radiotherapy and nephrectomy. These receptors came from a woman in her forties or fifties with renal cell carcinoma. Each CDR3 is given with its conserved first and last residue. A D gene is named only where the DNA matches it firmly. Clone size is given for some rows only: seen once, a few or many times, or a class if the clone is expanded.

>TRBJ1-1|.|TRBV6-5|.
CASSYGPGDTEAFF
TGTGCCAGCAGTTACGGCCCTGGGGACACTGAAGCTTTCTTT
>TRBJ2-2|TRBD2|TRBV19|.
CASSIASGGAGELFF
TGTGCCAGTAGTATCGCTAGCGGGGGCGCCGGGGAGCTGTTTTTT
>TRBJ2-3|TRBD2|TRBV7-9|.
CASSPAGGASSTDTQYF
TGTGCCAGCAGCCCAGCGGGGGGGGCGTCTAGCACAGATACGCAGTATTTT
>TRBJ2-7|.|TRBV11-1|once
CASSSNTQVAYEQYF
TGTGCCAGCAGCTCCAACACTCAAGTAGCCTACGAGCAGTACTTC
>TRBJ1-1|.|TRBV25-1|few
CASSEWRNTEAFF
TGTGCCAGCAGTGAATGGAGGAACACTGAAGCTTTCTTT
>TRBJ1-6|.|TRBV6-5|.
CASSSGAGSNNSPLHF
TGTGCCAGCAGTTCGGGGGCAGGGAGCAATAATTCACCCCTCCACTTT
>TRBJ1-2|.|TRBV6-5|.
CASSPTYRTNGYTF
TGTGCCAGCAGTCCAACTTACCGGACAAATGGCTACACCTTC
>TRBJ1-4|.|TRBV7-2|.
CASSLEGGATNEKLFF
TGTGCCAGCAGCTTAGAGGGAGGTGCAACTAATGAAAAACTGTTTTTT
>TRBJ2-3|TRBD2|TRBV30|.
CAWSVMGGVTDTQYF
TGTGCCTGGAGTGTAATGGGGGGGGTCACAGATACGCAGTATTTT
>TRBJ2-7|TRBD1|TRBV29-1|.
CSVHLSTGAATYEQYF
TGCAGCGTCCACCTATCGACAGGGGCGGCGACCTACGAGCAGTACTTC
>TRBJ2-7|TRBD2|TRBV5-1|once
CASSLTSGGPPTEQYF
TGCGCCAGCAGTTTGACTAGCGGGGGCCCTCCTACCGAGCAGTACTTC
>TRBJ2-3|.|TRBV7-2|.
CASSLSPSTDTQYF
TGTGCCAGCAGCTTATCCCCTAGCACAGATACGCAGTATTTT
>TRBJ2-3|.|TRBV15|.
CATSKSDSTDTQYF
TGTGCCACCAGCAAATCAGACAGCACAGATACGCAGTATTTT
>TRBJ1-1|.|TRBV30|.
CAWSVPGTGGTEAFF
TGTGCCTGGAGTGTACCAGGAACCGGGGGCACTGAAGCTTTCTTT
>TRBJ1-5|.|TRBV5-6|.
CASRVQPQHF
TGTGCCAGCAGGGTTCAGCCCCAGCATTTT
>TRBJ2-1|TRBD2|TRBV7-2|.
CASNSGTSNYNEQFF
TGTGCCAGCAACTCCGGGACTAGCAACTACAATGAGCAGTTCTTC
>TRBJ2-1|.|TRBV6-6|.
CASSETRDIDNEQFF
TGTGCCAGCAGTGAGACCCGGGACATAGACAATGAGCAGTTCTTC
>TRBJ1-1|TRBD1|TRBV7-9|.
CASSPRTGNTEAFF
TGTGCCAGCAGCCCCCGGACAGGGAACACTGAAGCTTTCTTT
>TRBJ1-1|TRBD1|TRBV18|.
CASSPNRQGMNSEAFF
TGTGCCAGCTCGCCGAATCGACAGGGCATGAATAGTGAAGCTTTCTTT
>TRBJ1-1|.|TRBV6-1|.
CASASSRSASAFF
TGTGCCAGCGCAAGCAGTCGGAGTGCTTCGGCTTTCTTT
>TRBJ2-7|TRBD1|TRBV19|.
CASSGQDLGSYEQYF
TGTGCCAGTAGCGGACAGGATTTGGGGTCCTACGAGCAGTACTTC
>TRBJ2-7|TRBD1|TRBV30|.
CAWRTGTAGYEQYF
TGTGCCTGGAGGACCGGGACAGCTGGGTACGAGCAGTACTTC
>TRBJ2-1|.|TRBV15|.
CATSKRGGVRTPTFF
TGTGCCACCAGCAAAAGAGGGGGGGTTAGAACCCCCACGTTCTTC
>TRBJ2-5|.|TRBV28|.
CASKGQQETQYF
TGTGCCAGTAAGGGACAACAAGAGACCCAGTACTTC
>TRBJ1-1|.|TRBV11-1|.
CASSLQDYTEAFF
TGTGCCAGCAGCTTGCAGGACTACACTGAAGCTTTCTTT
>TRBJ2-2|.|TRBV15|few
CATSRVGRPELFF
TGTGCCACCAGCAGAGTCGGGAGACCCGAGCTGTTTTTT
>TRBJ1-1|TRBD1|TRBV19|.
CASSGTVNTEAFF
TGTGCCAGCTCGGGGACAGTGAACACTGAAGCTTTCTTT
>TRBJ1-1|.|TRBV2|.
CASSLGNTEAFF
TGTGCCAGCAGCCTGGGGAACACTGAAGCTTTCTTT
>TRBJ2-4|TRBD2|TRBV7-2|.
CASSSRTSGGRGIQYF
TGTGCCAGCAGCTCTAGGACTAGCGGGGGTCGTGGCATTCAGTACTTC
>TRBJ2-1|.|TRBV14|.
CASSQVGGRGNEQFF
TGTGCCAGCAGCCAAGTAGGGGGAAGGGGGAATGAGCAGTTCTTC
>TRBJ2-7|.|TRBV15|.
CATSRDGILGTYEQYF
TGTGCCACCAGCAGAGATGGTATCCTTGGGACCTACGAGCAGTACTTC
>TRBJ2-1|.|TRBV5-1|.
CASSLPQGMAIF
TGCGCCAGCAGCTTACCACAGGGTATGGCAATCTTC
>TRBJ2-5|.|TRBV2|.
CASSQDSSPRETQYF
TGTGCCAGCAGTCAAGACTCATCACCCCGGGAGACCCAGTACTTC
>TRBJ1-1|TRBD1|TRBV7-8|.
CASSWDKPGGSTEAFF
TGTGCCAGCAGCTGGGATAAACCAGGGGGGAGCACTGAAGCTTTCTTT
>TRBJ1-1|TRBD1|TRBV5-1|.
CASSNQGAEAFF
TGCGCCAGCAGCAATCAGGGGGCAGAAGCTTTCTTT
>TRBJ2-1|TRBD2|TRBV2|.
CASSTLAGGLNEQFF
TGTGCCAGCAGTACTCTAGCGGGGGGGCTCAATGAGCAGTTCTTC
>TRBJ1-2|.|TRBV7-2|.
CASSLAGGNNGYTF
TGTGCCAGCAGCTTAGCGGGAGGGAACAACGGCTACACCTTC
>TRBJ2-3|TRBD2|TRBV6-5|.
CASSRERGSGDTQYF
TGTGCCAGCAGTCGGGAGCGGGGGAGTGGGGATACGCAGTATTTT
>TRBJ1-1|TRBD1|TRBV14|.
CASSPPQTPGRGTVDTEAFF
TGTGCCAGCAGCCCTCCGCAGACACCGGGCCGAGGGACAGTTGACACTGAAGCTTTCTTT
>TRBJ2-2|.|TRBV11-2|.
CASSLDGGRTGELFF
TGTGCCAGCAGCTTAGATGGGGGGCGCACCGGGGAGCTGTTTTTT
>TRBJ1-2|.|TRBV19|.
CASLGQAFYYGYTF
TGTGCCAGCCTGGGGCAGGCCTTTTACTATGGCTACACCTTC
>TRBJ2-5|.|TRBV11-1|.
CASSYQGLETQYF
TGTGCCAGCAGCTATCAGGGGCTAGAGACCCAGTACTTC
>TRBJ2-2|TRBD2|TRBV14|.
CASSQELAGTGELFF
TGTGCCAGCAGCCAAGAACTAGCGGGGACCGGGGAGCTGTTTTTT
>TRBJ2-7|TRBD2|TRBV5-1|once
CASSLAGGGAFNEQYF
TGCGCCAGCAGCTTGGCGGGCGGGGGGGCCTTTAACGAGCAGTACTTC
>TRBJ2-1|.|TRBV18|.
CASSPGLENNEQFF
TGTGCCAGCTCACCGGGTCTCGAGAACAATGAGCAGTTCTTC